The 27 T cell receptor beta chains below were found in one sample sequenced in a study of beta chain features in type 1 diabetes. cDNA synthesis used the whole RNA isolate, giving expressed TCRB sequences. Only in-frame clones appear in the TCRdb table, and some are missing; sequencing was by immunoSEQ multiplex PCR. The sample shows more than 110,000 clones, less than 9% of them seen only once. Sequencing used central memory CD4+ T cells from blood. All receptors come from a woman aged 30 to 39 in good health.

This rearrangement joins TRBV19 to TRBJ2-3; D is perhaps TRBD1 (6 bases). Trimming took 5 bases from V and 6 from J, leaving 18 bases between them. From germline, CDR1 is LNHDA and CDR2 SQIVND (reference sequence). This CDR3 has 15 amino acids. This CDR3 is CASSPPGQRSDTQYF. Here the CDR3 DNA reads TGTGCCAGTAGTCCCCCGGGACAACGATCGGATACGCAGTATTTT.

V is TRBV5-1 and J is TRBJ1-4; no firm D call. V was trimmed by 7 bases and J by 0 bases, leaving 13 bases between them. The CDR3 is made up of 15 amino acids. Germline-derived CDR1 and CDR2 are SGHRS and YFSETQ. In DNA, the CDR3 is TGCGCCAGCCGCCTCTCGGGAGCAACTAATGAAAAACTGTTTTTT. It is translated as CASRLSGATNEKLFF.

V gene TRBV4-3 combines with J gene TRBJ2-7; 10 bases match TRBD2. This CDR3 comprises 16 residues. Looked up from germline, CDR1 is LGHNA and CDR2 is YSLEER. Trimming cost V 1 base and J 5 bases; bases outside gene matches: 8. CDR3 loop: CASSQGSGRADHEQYF. CDR3 nucleotides: TGCGCCAGCAGCCAAGGGAGCGGGAGGGCCGATCACGAGCAGTACTTC.

This sequence joins TRBV28 and TRBJ2-1; 7 positions agree with TRBD2. CDR3 length: 15 amino acids. Germline CDR1 MDHEN, CDR2 SYDVKM. V shed 6 bases and J 0 bases; nucleotides not matched to a gene: 5. Here the CDR3 DNA reads TGTGCCAGCAGGCGGGAGCTGAGCTCCTACAATGAGCAGTTCTTC. Its protein is CASRRELSSYNEQFF.

This clone was observed many times. This sequence joins TRBV2 and TRBJ2-4, with TRBD2 matching over 9 bases. The CDR3 has 14 residues. The trim removed 5 bases at V and 6 bases at J, leaving 5 bases unmatched. Germline loops: CDR1 SNHLY, CDR2 FYNNEI. The CDR3 nucleotides are TGTGCCAGCAGTCCGGGACTAGCAGGAAACATTCAGTACTTC. It encodes CASSPGLAGNIQYF.

The chain has TRBV10-2 and TRBJ2-3; 9 bases map to TRBD2. The CDR3 runs 15 residues. Germline assignment: CDR1 WSHSY and CDR2 SAAADI. The ends lost 5 bases at V and 2 bases at J; junction bases unmatched: 5. The CDR3 protein is CASSPGLANTDTQYF. The CDR3 bases are TGCGCCAGCAGTCCAGGACTAGCGAACACAGATACGCAGTATTTT.

This clone was recorded a few times. V usage is TRBV7-2 and J usage is TRBJ1-2; 7 nucleotides align to TRBD1. The V segment lost 5 bases and the J segment 4 bases; nucleotides outside the gene matches: 10. There are 15 residues in the CDR3. Germline CDR1 reads SGHTA; CDR2 reads FQGNSA. The CDR3 nucleotides are TGTGCCAGCAGCCCCCACACCGACAGGGTCTATGGCTACACCTTC. Residues: CASSPHTDRVYGYTF. The full variable domain, its missing parts supplied by reference TRBV7-2 and TRBJ1-2, is GAGVSQSPSNKVTEKGKDVELRCDPISGHTALYWYRQSLGQGLEFLIYFQGNSAPDKSGLPSDRFSAERTGGSVSTLTIQRTQQEDSAVYLCASSPHTDRVYGYTFGSGTRLTVV.

This chain connects TRBV6-1 to TRBJ1-2, with TRBD1 identical over 7 bases. With 3 bases clipped from V and 4 bases from J, the junction kept 8 bases outside the gene matches. The CDR3 is made up of 15 amino acids. Germline CDR1 reads MNHNS; CDR2 reads SASEGT. As DNA, the CDR3 is TGTGCCAGCAGTGACTATTTTAGGGGGCCCTATGGCTACACCTTC. This encodes CASSDYFRGPYGYTF.

This clone was recorded at least ten times. The junction departs from the called germline gene at one end, perhaps through a read error. This chain links TRBV7-7 with TRBJ2-1, with TRBD2 matching over 7 bases. The CDR3 is 13 amino acids. Germline V gene sequence: CDR1 SSHAT, CDR2 FNYEAQ (reference sequence). The CDR3 loop reads CASSLGLVNEQFF. The CDR3 DNA is TGTGCTAGCAGCTTAGGACTAGTGAATGAGCAGTTCTTC.

This clone was counted at least ten times. The chain joins TRBV28 to TRBJ1-2; the match to TRBD1 covers 9 bases. In germline, CDR1 is MDHEN, CDR2 SYDVKM. This CDR3 is 14 amino acids long. V was clipped by 6 bases and J by 2 bases; unmatched bases: 4. In DNA form, the CDR3 reads TGTGCCAGCAGAACAGGGGGCGCGAACTATGGCTACACCTTC. It codes for CASRTGGANYGYTF.

This clone was seen only a few times. This chain uses TRBV7-8 with TRBJ2-6; 8 positions agree with TRBD1. Germline V gene data show CDR1 as SGHVS and CDR2 as FQNEAQ. The CDR3 contains 20 residues. Losses at the gene ends were 8 bases for V and 0 bases for J; bases not matched to a gene: 18. The chain's CDR3 is CASSLSRTGRDLSGANVLTF. DNA for the CDR3: TGTGCCAGCTCACTTTCAAGGACAGGGCGGGATCTCTCTGGGGCCAACGTCCTGACTTTC.

This clone came up a few times. The chain combines TRBV5-6 with TRBJ2-1; 14 nucleotides line up with TRBD2. Unmatched junction bases numbered 2, after V lost 4 bases and J lost 5 bases. The CDR3 has 15 residues. Germline CDR1 and CDR2: SGHDT and YYEEEE. CDR3 sequence (DNA): TGTGCCAGCAGCCTGACTAGCGGGGGGGACAATGAGCAGTTCTTC. This codes for CASSLTSGGDNEQFF.

The chain carries TRBV7-2 and TRBJ1-5; weak D call: TRBD1 (5 bases). CDR1 is SGHTA, CDR2 FQGNSA, per germline. The CDR3 covers 15 residues. V was pared by 2 bases and J by 4 bases, with 12 bases between. CDR3 loop: CASSLKGSANQPQHF. The CDR3 nucleotides are TGTGCCAGCAGCTTAAAGGGGTCGGCTAATCAGCCCCAGCATTTT.

This clone was observed a few times. The chain recombines TRBV7-9 with TRBJ1-2; 11 bases align to TRBD1. There are 14 residues in the CDR3. The V gene end was trimmed by 5 bases and the J gene end by 6 bases; junction bases not matched to a gene: 5. Looked up from germline, CDR1 is SEHNR and CDR2 is FQNEAQ (reference sequence). For the CDR3, the DNA is TGTGCCAGCAGCGCCGGACAGGGGGCGAATGGCTACACCTTC. Its protein is CASSAGQGANGYTF. Based on the CDR3 plus reference TRBV7-9 and TRBJ1-2, the full variable domain is DTGVSQNPRHKITKRGQNVTFRCDPISEHNRLYWYRQTLGQGPEFLTYFQNEAQLEKSRLLSDRFSAERPKGSFSTLEIQRTEQGDSAMYLCASSAGQGANGYTFGSGTRLTVV.

The V and J genes are TRBV11-2 and TRBJ2-7, with TRBD1 as a possible D gene (6 bases). Germline V gene sequence: CDR1 SGHAT, CDR2 FQNNGV. CDR3 length: 15 amino acids. V was trimmed by 1 base and J by 0 bases, leaving 10 bases between them. The CDR3 coding sequence is TGTGCCAGCAGCTTAGTGGCAGGGGCCTCCTACGAGCAGTACTTC. Its translation: CASSLVAGASYEQYF.

The chain uses TRBV2 and TRBJ1-5; D unresolved. The CDR3 is 14 amino acids. Trimming removed 2 bases at V and 2 bases at J, with 7 bases between. The germline gives CDR1 SNHLY, CDR2 FYNNEI. CDR3 sequence reads: CASSEMAGNQPQHF. The CDR3 DNA is TGTGCCAGCAGTGAAATGGCAGGCAATCAGCCCCAGCATTTT.

This clone appeared a few times. J is TRBJ2-1 and V is TRBV5-1; the match to TRBD2 covers 9 bases. This CDR3 region has 15 residues. V was pared by 0 bases and J by 5 bases, with 3 bases of the junction left unmatched. The germline V gene encodes CDR1 SGHRS and CDR2 YFSETQ. CDR3 sequence: CASSLEASGDNEQFF. CDR3 DNA: TGCGCCAGCAGCTTGGAGGCTAGCGGGGACAATGAGCAGTTCTTC. Full variable domain (remainder filled in from reference TRBV5-1 and TRBJ2-1): KAGVTQTPRYLIKTRGQQVTLSCSPISGHRSVSWYQQTPGQGLQFLFEYFSETQRNKGNFPGRFSGRQFSNSRSEMNVSTLELGDSALYLCASSLEASGDNEQFFGPGTRLTVL.

This clone was observed a few times. The rearrangement uses TRBV5-4 and TRBJ2-5; 7 nucleotides agree with TRBD2. From germline, CDR1 is SGHNT and CDR2 YYREEE (reference sequence). Germline trimming cut 0 bases from V and 5 bases from J; bases unmatched to any gene: 1. The CDR3 loop spans 13 amino acids. The CDR3 loop reads CASSLVGGETQYF. In DNA, the CDR3 is TGTGCCAGCAGCTTGGTGGGGGGGGAGACCCAGTACTTC. The variable domain in full, with the rest retrieved from reference TRBV5-4 and TRBJ2-5, is ETGVTQSPTHLIKTRGQQVTLRCSSQSGHNTVSWYQQALGQGPQFIFQYYREEENGRGNFPPRFSGLQFPNYSSELNVNALELDDSALYLCASSLVGGETQYFGPGTRLLVL.

The chain is built from TRBV6-6 and TRBJ2-7; 9 bases agree with TRBD2. The V segment lost 6 bases and the J segment 6 bases; nucleotides outside the gene matches: 12. This CDR3 region has 15 residues. In germline, CDR1 is MNHNY, CDR2 SVGAGI (reference sequence). CDR3 loop: CASSYGAGGPGEQYF. In nucleotides, the CDR3 is TGTGCCAGCAGCTACGGTGCGGGAGGGCCGGGCGAGCAGTACTTC.

This clone appeared a few times. V gene TRBV7-2 combines with J gene TRBJ2-7; 14 bases agree with TRBD2. The length of the CDR3 is 15 residues. Germline V lookup: CDR1 SGHTA, CDR2 FQGNSA. Trimming at V came to 4 bases and at J to 6 bases, leaving 5 bases not matched to a gene. The chain's CDR3 is CASSSGTSGSGEQYF. In nucleotides, the CDR3 is TGTGCCAGCAGCTCGGGGACTAGCGGGAGTGGCGAGCAGTACTTC.

J is TRBJ2-5 and V is TRBV27; possible D gene TRBD2, 5 bases. CDR3 size: 16 residues. Trimming stripped 10 bases from V and 4 bases from J, with 25 bases between. Germline CDR1 and CDR2: MNHEY and SMNVEV (reference sequence). The CDR3, as DNA: TGTGCCACCAACTCCCAAAAAGGCCCTGGGAGAGAGACCCAGTACTTC. It specifies CATNSQKGPGRETQYF.

This clone has only a few counts. The rearrangement uses TRBV7-9 and TRBJ2-1; a possible D gene is TRBD2 (6 bases). Trimming cost V 5 bases and J 9 bases, with 17 bases left between them. The CDR3 spans 14 residues. Looked up from germline, CDR1 is SEHNR and CDR2 is FQNEAQ (reference sequence). CDR3 coding DNA: TGTGCCAGCAGCCAGGAGGCTAGCGTTATTGAGCAGTTCTTC. It yields the protein CASSQEASVIEQFF. Filled out from reference TRBV7-9 and TRBJ2-1, the complete variable domain reads DTGVSQNPRHKITKRGQNVTFRCDPISEHNRLYWYRQTLGQGPEFLTYFQNEAQLEKSRLLSDRFSAERPKGSFSTLEIQRTEQGDSAMYLCASSQEASVIEQFFGPGTRLTVL.

The chain links TRBV2 to TRBJ2-2; TRBD2 might be the D (5 bases). The V gene lost 6 bases and the J gene lost 6 bases, with 11 bases spanning the gap. Germline V gives CDR1 SNHLY, CDR2 FYNNEI. The CDR3 spans 13 residues. Here the CDR3 reads CASRLGLAGELFF. In nucleotides, the CDR3 is TGTGCCAGCAGACTAGGTTTGGCCGGGGAGCTGTTTTTT. Full variable domain (remainder filled in from reference TRBV2 and TRBJ2-2): EPEVTQTPSHQVTQMGQEVILRCVPISNHLYFYWYRQILGQKVEFLVSFYNNEISEKSEIFDDQFSVERPDGSNFTLKIRSTKLEDSAMYFCASRLGLAGELFFGEGSRLTVL.

This clone was picked up a small number of times. The V call is TRBV28, the J call TRBJ1-2, with 7 positions matching TRBD1. This CDR3 region has 14 residues. CDR1 is MDHEN, CDR2 SYDVKM, per germline. Germline trimming cut 4 bases from V and 10 bases from J; bases unmatched to any gene: 12. The CDR3 sequence is CASSSPGTEDFYTF. In DNA, the CDR3 is TGTGCCAGCAGTTCCCCCGGGACAGAGGATTTCTACACCTTC.

V gene TRBV29-1 combines with J gene TRBJ1-1, with unresolved D. V was cut by 6 bases and J by 1 base, with 6 bases left in between. The germline V gene has CDR1 SQVTM and CDR2 ANQGSEA. CDR3 length: 11 residues. Here the CDR3 DNA reads TGCAGCGTAACAACGAACACTGAAGCTTTCTTT. Translation gives CSVTTNTEAFF. Based on the CDR3 plus reference TRBV29-1 and TRBJ1-1, the full variable domain is SAVISQKPSRDICQRGTSLTIQCQVDSQVTMMFWYRQQPGQSLTLIATANQGSEATYESGFVIDKFPISRPNLTFSTLTVSNMSPEDSSIYLCSVTTNTEAFFGQGTRLTVV.

V gene TRBV18 combines with J gene TRBJ2-5; maybe TRBD2 (6 bases). V gave up 2 bases and J gave up 1 base, with 11 bases separating them. The CDR3 is made up of 15 amino acids. Germline V lookup: CDR1 KGHSH, CDR2 LQKENI. The CDR3 DNA follows: TGTGCCAGCTCACCAGCTGGAGGGAGCCAAGAGACCCAGTACTTC. Its protein product is CASSPAGGSQETQYF.

The V call is TRBV19, the J call TRBJ1-2; possibly TRBD1 for D (5 bases). The V gene's germline CDR1 is LNHDA and CDR2 SQIVND (reference sequence). This CDR3 has 16 amino acids. V was cut by 6 bases and J by 0 bases, with 17 bases left in between. The CDR3 loop is CASRKAQGRTNYGYTF. The CDR3 DNA follows: TGTGCCAGTAGAAAGGCTCAGGGTCGGACTAACTATGGCTACACCTTC.